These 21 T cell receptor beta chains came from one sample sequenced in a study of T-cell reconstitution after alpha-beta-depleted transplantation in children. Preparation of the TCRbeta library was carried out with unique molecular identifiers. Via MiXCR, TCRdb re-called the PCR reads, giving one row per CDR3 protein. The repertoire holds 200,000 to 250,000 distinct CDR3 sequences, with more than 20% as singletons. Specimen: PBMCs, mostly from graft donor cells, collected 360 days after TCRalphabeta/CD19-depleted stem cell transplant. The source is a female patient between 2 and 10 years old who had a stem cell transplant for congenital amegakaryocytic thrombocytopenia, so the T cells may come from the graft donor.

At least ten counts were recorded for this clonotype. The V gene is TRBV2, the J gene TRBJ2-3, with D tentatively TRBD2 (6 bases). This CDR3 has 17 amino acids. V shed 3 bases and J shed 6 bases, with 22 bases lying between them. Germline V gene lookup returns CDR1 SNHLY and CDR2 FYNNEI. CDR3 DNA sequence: TGTGCCAGCAGTGATGGGGTTTTAGGGACTCCACGTGATACGCAGTATTTT. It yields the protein CASSDGVLGTPRDTQYF.

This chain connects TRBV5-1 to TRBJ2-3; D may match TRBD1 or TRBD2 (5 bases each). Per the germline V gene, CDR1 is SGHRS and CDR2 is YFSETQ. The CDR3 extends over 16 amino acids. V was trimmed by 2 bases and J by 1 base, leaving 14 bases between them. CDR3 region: CASSFGGSRGTDTQYF. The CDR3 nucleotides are TGCGCCAGCAGCTTTGGGGGATCCCGCGGCACAGATACGCAGTATTTT.

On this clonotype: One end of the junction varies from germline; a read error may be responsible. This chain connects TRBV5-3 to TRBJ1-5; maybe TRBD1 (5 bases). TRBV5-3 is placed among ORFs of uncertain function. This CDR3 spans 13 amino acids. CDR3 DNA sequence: TGTGCCAGCAGCTTGGACAATAATCAGCCCCAGCATTTT. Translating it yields CASSLDNNQPQHF.

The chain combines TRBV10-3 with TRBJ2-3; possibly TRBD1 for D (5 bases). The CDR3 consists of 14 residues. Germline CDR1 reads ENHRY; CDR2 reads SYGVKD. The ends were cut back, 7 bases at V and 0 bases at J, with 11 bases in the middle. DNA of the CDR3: TGTGCCATCACCGGACACCCTAGCACAGATACGCAGTATTTT. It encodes CAITGHPSTDTQYF.

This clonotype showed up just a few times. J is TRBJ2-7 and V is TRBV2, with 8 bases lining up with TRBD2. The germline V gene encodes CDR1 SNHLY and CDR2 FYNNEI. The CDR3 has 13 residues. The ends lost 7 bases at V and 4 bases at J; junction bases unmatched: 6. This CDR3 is CASKGLAGYEQYF. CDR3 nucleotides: TGTGCCAGCAAGGGCCTAGCGGGTTACGAGCAGTACTTC.

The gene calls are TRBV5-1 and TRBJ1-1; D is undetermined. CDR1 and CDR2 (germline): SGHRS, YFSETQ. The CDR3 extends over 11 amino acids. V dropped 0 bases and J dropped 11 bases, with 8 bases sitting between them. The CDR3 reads CASSLVTCAFF. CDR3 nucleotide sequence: TGCGCCAGCAGCTTGGTTACGTGCGCTTTCTTT.

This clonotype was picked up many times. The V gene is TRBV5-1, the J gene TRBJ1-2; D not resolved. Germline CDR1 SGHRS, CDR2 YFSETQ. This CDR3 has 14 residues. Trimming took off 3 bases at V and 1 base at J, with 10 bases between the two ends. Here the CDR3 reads CASSSGTNNYGYTF. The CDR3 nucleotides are TGCGCCAGCAGCTCCGGAACAAATAACTATGGCTACACCTTC.

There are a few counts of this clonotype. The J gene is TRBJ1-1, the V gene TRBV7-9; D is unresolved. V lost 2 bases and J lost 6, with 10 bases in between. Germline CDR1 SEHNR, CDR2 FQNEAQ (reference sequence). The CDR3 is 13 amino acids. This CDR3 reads CASSLMEVSEAFF. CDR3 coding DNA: TGTGCCAGCAGCTTAATGGAGGTTTCTGAAGCTTTCTTT.

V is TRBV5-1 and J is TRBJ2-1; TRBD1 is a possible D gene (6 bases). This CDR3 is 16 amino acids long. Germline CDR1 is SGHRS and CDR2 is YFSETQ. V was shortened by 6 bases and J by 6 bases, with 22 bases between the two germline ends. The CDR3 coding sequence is TGCGCCAGCACCTTTGGCGAACAGGGTCACATCAATGAGCAGTTCTTC. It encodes CASTFGEQGHINEQFF. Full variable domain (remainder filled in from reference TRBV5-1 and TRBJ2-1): KAGVTQTPRYLIKTRGQQVTLSCSPISGHRSVSWYQQTPGQGLQFLFEYFSETQRNKGNFPGRFSGRQFSNSRSEMNVSTLELGDSALYLCASTFGEQGHINEQFFGPGTRLTVL.

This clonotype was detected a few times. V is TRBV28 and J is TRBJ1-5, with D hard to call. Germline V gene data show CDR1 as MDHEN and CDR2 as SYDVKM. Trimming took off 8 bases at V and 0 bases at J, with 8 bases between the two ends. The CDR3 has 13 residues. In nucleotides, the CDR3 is TGTGCCAGCCGGAGGTTTAGCAATCAGCCCCAGCATTTT. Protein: CASRRFSNQPQHF.

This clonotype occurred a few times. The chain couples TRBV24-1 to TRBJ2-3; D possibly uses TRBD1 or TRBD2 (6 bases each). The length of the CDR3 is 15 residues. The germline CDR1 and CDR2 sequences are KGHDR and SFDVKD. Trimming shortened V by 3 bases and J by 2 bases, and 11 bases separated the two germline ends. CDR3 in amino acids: CATSDAGQSTDTQYF. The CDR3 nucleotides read TGTGCCACCAGTGATGCGGGACAATCCACAGATACGCAGTATTTT.

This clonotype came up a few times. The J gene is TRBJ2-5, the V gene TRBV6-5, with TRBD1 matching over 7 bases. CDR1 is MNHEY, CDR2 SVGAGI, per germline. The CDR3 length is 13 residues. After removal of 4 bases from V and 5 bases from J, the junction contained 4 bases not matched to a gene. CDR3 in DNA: TGTGCCAGCAGTTCACAGGGGTCGGAGACCCAGTACTTC. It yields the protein CASSSQGSETQYF.

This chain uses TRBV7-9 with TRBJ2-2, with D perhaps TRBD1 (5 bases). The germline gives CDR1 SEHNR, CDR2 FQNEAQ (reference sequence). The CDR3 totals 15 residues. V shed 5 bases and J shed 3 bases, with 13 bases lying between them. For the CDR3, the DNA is TGTGCCAGCAGCCCCCTCAGGGCCTACACCGGGGAGCTGTTTTTT. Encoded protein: CASSPLRAYTGELFF.

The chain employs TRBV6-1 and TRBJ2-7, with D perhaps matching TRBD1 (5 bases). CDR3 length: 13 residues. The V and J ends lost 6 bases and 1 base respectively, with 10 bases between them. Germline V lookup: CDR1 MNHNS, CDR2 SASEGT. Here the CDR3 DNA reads TGTGCCAGCAGAAGGGGCGTTTCCTACGAGCAGTACTTC. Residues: CASRRGVSYEQYF.

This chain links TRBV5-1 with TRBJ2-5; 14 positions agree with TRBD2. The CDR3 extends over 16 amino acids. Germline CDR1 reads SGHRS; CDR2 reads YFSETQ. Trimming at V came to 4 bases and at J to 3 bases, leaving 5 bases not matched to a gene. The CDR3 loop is CASSAWGLAGEETQYF. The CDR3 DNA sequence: TGCGCCAGCAGCGCGTGGGGACTAGCGGGAGAAGAGACCCAGTACTTC.

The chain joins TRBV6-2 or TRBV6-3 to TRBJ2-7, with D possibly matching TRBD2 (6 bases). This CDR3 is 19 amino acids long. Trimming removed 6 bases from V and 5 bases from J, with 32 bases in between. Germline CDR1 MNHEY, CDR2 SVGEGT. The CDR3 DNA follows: TGTGCCAGCAGCTCCCTTAGACTAAACTTCGCCGCCGCGGGAAACGAGCAGTACTTC. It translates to CASSSLRLNFAAAGNEQYF.

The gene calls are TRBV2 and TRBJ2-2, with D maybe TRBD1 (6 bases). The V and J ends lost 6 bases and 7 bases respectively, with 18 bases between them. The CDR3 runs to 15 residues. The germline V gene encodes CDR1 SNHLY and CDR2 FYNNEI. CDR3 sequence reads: CASRPPRGNVGELFF. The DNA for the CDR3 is TGTGCCAGCAGGCCCCCCAGGGGCAATGTCGGGGAGCTGTTTTTT. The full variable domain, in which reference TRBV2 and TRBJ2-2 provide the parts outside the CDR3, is EPEVTQTPSHQVTQMGQEVILRCVPISNHLYFYWYRQILGQKVEFLVSFYNNEISEKSEIFDDQFSVERPDGSNFTLKIRSTKLEDSAMYFCASRPPRGNVGELFFGEGSRLTVL.

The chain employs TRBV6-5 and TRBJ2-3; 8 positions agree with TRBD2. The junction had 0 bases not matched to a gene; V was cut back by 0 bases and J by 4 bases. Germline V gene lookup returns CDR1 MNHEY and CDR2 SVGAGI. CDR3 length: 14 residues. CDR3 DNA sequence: TGTGCCAGCAGTTACTCAGCGGGGGCAGATACGCAGTATTTT. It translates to CASSYSAGADTQYF.

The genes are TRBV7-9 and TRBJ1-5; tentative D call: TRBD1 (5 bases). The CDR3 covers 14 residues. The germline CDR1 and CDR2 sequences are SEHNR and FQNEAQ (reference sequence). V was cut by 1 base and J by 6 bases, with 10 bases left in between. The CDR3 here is CASSLGMTVQPQHF. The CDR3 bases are TGTGCCAGCAGCTTAGGGATGACAGTTCAGCCCCAGCATTTT.

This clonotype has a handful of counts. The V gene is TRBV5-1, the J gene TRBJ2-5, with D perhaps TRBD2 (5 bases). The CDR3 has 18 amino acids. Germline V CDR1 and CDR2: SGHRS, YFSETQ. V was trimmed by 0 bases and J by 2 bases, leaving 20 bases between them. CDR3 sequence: CASSLGARGVATQETQYF. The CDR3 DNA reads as TGCGCCAGCAGCTTGGGGGCCCGGGGAGTAGCCACACAAGAGACCCAGTACTTC.

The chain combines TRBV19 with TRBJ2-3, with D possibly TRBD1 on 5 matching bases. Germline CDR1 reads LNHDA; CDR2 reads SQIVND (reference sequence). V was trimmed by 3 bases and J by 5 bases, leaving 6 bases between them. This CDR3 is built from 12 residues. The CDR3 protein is CASSIQGDTQYF. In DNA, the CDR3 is TGTGCCAGTAGTATTCAGGGAGATACGCAGTATTTT.